This T cell receptor beta chain was sequenced during a study of blood T cell repertoires in COVID-19. Sequencing was performed with immunoSEQ multiplex PCR; in TCRdb, only in-frame clones are kept and a portion is missing. Of around 86,000 clones listed, 85% are singletons. The CDR3 loop spans 15 amino acids. CDR1 is GTSNPN and CDR2 is SVGIG in the germline V gene (reference sequence). Trimming at V came to 5 bases and at J to 10 bases, leaving 10 bases not matched to a gene. This clonotype was sampled from a man older than 75 with acute or convalescent COVID-19. Material: peripheral blood. J is TRBJ1-6 and V is TRBV30; 11 bases are shared with TRBD1. CDR3 in amino acids: CAWENTGQGVSPLHF. Written as DNA, the CDR3 is TGTGCCTGGGAGAATACGGGACAGGGGGTCTCACCCCTCCACTTT.